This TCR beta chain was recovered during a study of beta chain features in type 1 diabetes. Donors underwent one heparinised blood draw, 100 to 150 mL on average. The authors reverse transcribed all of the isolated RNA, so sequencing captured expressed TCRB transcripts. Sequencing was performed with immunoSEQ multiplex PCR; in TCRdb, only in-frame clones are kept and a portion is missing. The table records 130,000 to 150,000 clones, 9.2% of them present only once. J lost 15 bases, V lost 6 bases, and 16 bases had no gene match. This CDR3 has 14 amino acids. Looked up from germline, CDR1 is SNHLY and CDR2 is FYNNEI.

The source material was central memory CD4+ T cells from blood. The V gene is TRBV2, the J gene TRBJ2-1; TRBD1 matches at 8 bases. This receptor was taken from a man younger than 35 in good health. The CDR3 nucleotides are TGTGCCAGCAGGGACACGGACAGGGCACATTTTTCGTTCTTC. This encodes CASRDTDRAHFSFF.